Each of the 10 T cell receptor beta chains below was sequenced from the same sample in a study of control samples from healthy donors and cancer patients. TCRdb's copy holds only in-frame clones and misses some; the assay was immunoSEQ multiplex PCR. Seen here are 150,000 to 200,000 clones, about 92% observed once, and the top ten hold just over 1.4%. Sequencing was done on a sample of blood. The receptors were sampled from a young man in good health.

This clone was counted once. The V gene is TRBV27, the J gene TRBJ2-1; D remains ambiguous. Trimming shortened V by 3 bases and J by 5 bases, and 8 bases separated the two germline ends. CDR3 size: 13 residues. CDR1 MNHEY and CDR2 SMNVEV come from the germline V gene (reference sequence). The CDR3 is CASSFNKDNEQFF. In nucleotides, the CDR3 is TGTGCCAGCAGTTTCAACAAAGACAATGAGCAGTTCTTC.

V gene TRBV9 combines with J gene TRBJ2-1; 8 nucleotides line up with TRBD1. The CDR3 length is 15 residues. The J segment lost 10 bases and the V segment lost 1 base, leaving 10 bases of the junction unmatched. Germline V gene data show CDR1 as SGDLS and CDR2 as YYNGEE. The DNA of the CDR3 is TGTGCCAGCAGCGTACAGACAGGGGTATGGGTGGAGCAGTTCTTC. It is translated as CASSVQTGVWVEQFF.

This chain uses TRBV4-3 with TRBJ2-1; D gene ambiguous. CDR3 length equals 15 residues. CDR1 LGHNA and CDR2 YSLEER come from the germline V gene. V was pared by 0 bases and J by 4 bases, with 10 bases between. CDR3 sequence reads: CASSQEEVGYNEQFF. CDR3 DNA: TGCGCCAGCAGCCAAGAAGAGGTAGGGTACAATGAGCAGTTCTTC.

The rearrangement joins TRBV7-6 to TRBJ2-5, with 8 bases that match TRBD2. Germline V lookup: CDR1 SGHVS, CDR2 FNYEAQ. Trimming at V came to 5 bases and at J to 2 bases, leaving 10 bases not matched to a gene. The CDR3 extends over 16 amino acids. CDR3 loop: CASSVTALAVQETQYF. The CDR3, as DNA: TGTGCCAGCAGCGTCACCGCACTAGCGGTTCAAGAGACCCAGTACTTC.

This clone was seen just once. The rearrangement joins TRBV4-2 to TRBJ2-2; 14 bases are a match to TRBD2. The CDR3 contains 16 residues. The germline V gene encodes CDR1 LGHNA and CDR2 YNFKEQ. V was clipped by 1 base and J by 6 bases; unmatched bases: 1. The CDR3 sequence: CASSQGLAGGPGELFF. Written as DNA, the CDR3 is TGTGCCAGCAGCCAAGGACTAGCGGGGGGGCCCGGGGAGCTGTTTTTT.

The CDR3 is CASSVRSGYGDTQYF. CDR3 DNA: TGTGCCAGCAGCGTACGATCCGGCTATGGGGATACGCAGTATTTT. This chain connects TRBV9 to TRBJ2-3, with unresolved D. The V and J ends lost 1 base and 6 bases respectively, with 15 bases between them. Germline CDR1 and CDR2: SGDLS and YYNGEE. This CDR3 has 15 residues.

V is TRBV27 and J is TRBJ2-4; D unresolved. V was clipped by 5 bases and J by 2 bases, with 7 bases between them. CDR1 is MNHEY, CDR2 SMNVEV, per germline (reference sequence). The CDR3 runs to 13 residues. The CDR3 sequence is CASSPSPKNIQYF. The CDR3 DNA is TGTGCCAGCAGTCCCAGTCCCAAAAACATTCAGTACTTC.

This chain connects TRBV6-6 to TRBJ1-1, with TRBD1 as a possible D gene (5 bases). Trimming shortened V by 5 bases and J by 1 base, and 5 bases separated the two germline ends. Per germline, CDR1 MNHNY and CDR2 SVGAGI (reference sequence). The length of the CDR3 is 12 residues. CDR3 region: CASSRGNTEAFF. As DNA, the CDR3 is TGTGCCAGCAGTAGGGGGAACACTGAAGCTTTCTTT.

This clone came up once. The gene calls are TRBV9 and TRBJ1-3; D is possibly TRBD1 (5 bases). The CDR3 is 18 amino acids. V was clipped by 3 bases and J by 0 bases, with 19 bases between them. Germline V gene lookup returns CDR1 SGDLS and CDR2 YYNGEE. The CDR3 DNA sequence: TGTGCCAGCAGCGGCCGGGACCCTAGACCTCTCTCTGGAAACACCATATATTTT. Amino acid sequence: CASSGRDPRPLSGNTIYF.

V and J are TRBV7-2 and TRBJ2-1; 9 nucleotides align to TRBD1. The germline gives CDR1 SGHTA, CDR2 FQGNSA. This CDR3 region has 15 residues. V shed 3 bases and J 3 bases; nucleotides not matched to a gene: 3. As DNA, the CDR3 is TGTGCCAGCAGCTTCGGACAGGGGAACTACAATGAGCAGTTCTTC. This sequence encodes CASSFGQGNYNEQFF.